Shown below are 8 T cell receptor beta chains from a single sample sequenced in a study of CD8 T cells in Susac syndrome. After extraction with the RNeasy kit, roughly 0.45 to 1 ug of the RNA was reverse transcribed using random hexamers. MiXCR, run by TCRdb on the immunoSEQ multiplex PCR reads, gives a single entry per CDR3 protein. The sample contains 150,000 to 200,000 distinct CDR3 sequences, about 94% of which appear only once. The sample was CD4+ T cells from PBMCs. These receptors were obtained from a human donor in good health.

The rearrangement links TRBV6-1 to TRBJ2-5, with D unresolved. V dropped 2 bases and J dropped 4 bases, with 14 bases sitting between them. The CDR3 is 15 amino acids. The V gene's germline CDR1 is MNHNS and CDR2 SASEGT. The CDR3 nucleotides are TGTGCCAGCAGTGAAACGGTCACACTAATAGAGACCCAGTACTTC. Residues: CASSETVTLIETQYF.

The chain combines TRBV20-1 with TRBJ2-5; 10 bases agree with TRBD2. The CDR3 length is 15 residues. The junction had 9 bases not matched to a gene; V was cut back by 3 bases and J by 5 bases. Germline V lookup: CDR1 DFQATT, CDR2 SNEGSKA (reference sequence). CDR3 nucleotide sequence: TGCAGTGCTAGCCTGTCCAGCGGGGGGGCGGAGACCCAGTACTTC. It yields the protein CSASLSSGGAETQYF.

This chain joins TRBV3-1 and TRBJ1-5; D is possibly TRBD1 (6 bases). V was cut by 0 bases and J by 5 bases, with 8 bases left in between. Germline V lookup: CDR1 LGHDT, CDR2 YNNKEL (reference sequence). The CDR3 length is 14 residues. Written as DNA, the CDR3 is TGTGCCAGCAGCCAAGATAGGGGGGATCAGCCCCAGCATTTT. The encoded protein is CASSQDRGDQPQHF.

V is TRBV5-1 and J is TRBJ1-1; TRBD1 aligns across 8 bases. Trimming at V came to 5 bases and at J to 5 bases, leaving 8 bases not matched to a gene. The V gene's germline CDR1 is SGHRS and CDR2 YFSETQ. The CDR3 sequence is 14 residues long. The DNA of the CDR3 is TGCGCCAGCAGTGAGATTACAGGGGGAACTGAAGCTTTCTTT. Protein: CASSEITGGTEAFF.

J is TRBJ1-2 and V is TRBV6-5, with 10 bases fitting TRBD1. Trimming removed 2 bases from V and 6 bases from J; junction bases left unmatched: 3. The CDR3 length is 14 residues. Looked up from germline, CDR1 is MNHEY and CDR2 is SVGAGI. Here the CDR3 DNA reads TGTGCCAGCAGTTACGGGACAGGGGCCAATGGCTACACCTTC. Protein: CASSYGTGANGYTF.

The CDR3 DNA follows: TGCAGCGTGATCAAGCGGGGGGGAGCCTACAATGAGCAGTTCTTC. Its protein is CSVIKRGGAYNEQFF. The V call is TRBV29-1, the J call TRBJ2-1, with 10 nucleotides matching TRBD2. Trimming took 6 bases from V and 2 from J; bases not matched to a gene: 7. Germline V CDR1 and CDR2: SQVTM, ANQGSEA. The CDR3 is made up of 15 amino acids.

This chain joins TRBV2 and TRBJ1-2; possibly TRBD1 for D (5 bases). V lost 7 bases to trimming and J lost 4 bases, with 16 bases between them. The CDR3 contains 14 residues. Germline CDR1 reads SNHLY; CDR2 reads FYNNEI. CDR3 amino acids: CASTRGDSTYGYTF. The DNA for the CDR3 is TGTGCCAGCACCCGGGGGGACTCAACCTATGGCTACACCTTC.

The chain combines TRBV4-1 with TRBJ2-3, with D perhaps given as TRBD1 or TRBD2 (5 bases each). Germline CDR1 is MGHRA and CDR2 is YSYEKL. The CDR3 loop spans 14 amino acids. V dropped 3 bases and J dropped 3 bases, with 10 bases sitting between them. The CDR3, as DNA: TGCGCCAGCAGCCACCTCTGGGGGACAGATACGCAGTATTTT. Translation: CASSHLWGTDTQYF.